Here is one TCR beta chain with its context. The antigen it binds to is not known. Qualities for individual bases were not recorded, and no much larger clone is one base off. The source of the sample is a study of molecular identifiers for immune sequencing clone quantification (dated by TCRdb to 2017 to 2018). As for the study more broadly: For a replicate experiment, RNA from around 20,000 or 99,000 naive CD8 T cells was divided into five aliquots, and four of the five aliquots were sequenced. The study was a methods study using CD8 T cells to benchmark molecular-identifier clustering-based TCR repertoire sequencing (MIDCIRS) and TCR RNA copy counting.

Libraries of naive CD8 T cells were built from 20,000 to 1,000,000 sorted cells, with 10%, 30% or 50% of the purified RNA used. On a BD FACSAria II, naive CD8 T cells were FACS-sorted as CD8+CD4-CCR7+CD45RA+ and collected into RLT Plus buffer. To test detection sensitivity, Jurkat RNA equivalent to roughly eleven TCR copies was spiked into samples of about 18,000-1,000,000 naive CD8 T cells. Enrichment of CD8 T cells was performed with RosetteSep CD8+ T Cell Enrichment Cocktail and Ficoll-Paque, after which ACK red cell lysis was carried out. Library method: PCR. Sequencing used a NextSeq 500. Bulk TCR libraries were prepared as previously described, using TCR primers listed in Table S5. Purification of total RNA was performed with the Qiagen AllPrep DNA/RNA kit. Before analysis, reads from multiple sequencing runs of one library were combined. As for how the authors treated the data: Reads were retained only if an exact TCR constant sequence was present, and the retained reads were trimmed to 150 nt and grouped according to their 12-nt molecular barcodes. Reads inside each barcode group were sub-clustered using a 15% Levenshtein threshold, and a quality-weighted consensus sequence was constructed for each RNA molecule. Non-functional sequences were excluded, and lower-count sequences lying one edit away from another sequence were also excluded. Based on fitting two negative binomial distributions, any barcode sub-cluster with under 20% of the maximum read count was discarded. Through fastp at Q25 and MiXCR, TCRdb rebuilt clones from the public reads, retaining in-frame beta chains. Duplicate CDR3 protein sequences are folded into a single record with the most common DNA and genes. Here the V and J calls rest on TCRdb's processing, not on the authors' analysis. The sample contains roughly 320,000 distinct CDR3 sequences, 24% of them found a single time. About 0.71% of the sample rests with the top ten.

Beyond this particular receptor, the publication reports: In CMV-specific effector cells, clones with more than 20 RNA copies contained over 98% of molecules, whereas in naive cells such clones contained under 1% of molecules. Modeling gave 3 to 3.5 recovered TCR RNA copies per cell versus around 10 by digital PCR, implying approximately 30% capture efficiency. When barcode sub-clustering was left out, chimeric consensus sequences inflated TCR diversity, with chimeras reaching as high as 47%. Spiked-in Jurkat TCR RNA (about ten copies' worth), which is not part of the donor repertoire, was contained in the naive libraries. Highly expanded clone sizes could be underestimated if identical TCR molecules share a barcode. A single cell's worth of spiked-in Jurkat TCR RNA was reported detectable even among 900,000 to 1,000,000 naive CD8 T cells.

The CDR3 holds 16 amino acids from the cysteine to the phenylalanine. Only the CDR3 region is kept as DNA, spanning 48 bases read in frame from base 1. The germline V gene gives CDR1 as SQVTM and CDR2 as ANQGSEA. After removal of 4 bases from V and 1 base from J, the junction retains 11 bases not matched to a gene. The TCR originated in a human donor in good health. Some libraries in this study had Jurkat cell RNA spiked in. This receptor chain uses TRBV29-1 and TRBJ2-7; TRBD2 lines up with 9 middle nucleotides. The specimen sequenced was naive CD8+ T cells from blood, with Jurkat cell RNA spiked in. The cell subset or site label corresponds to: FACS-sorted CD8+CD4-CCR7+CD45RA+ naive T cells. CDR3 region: CSVGLSLSGGSYEQYF. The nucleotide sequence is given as TGCAGCGTTGGACTTAGTTTAAGCGGGGGGTCCTACGAGCAGTACTTC.